This TCR beta chain appears in the sequencing data of a study of regulatory T cells in long-lasting Graves disease. Findings and caveats of the study: Persistent patients shared 2,741 public clonotypes among themselves. Newly diagnosed patients shared fewer, at about 890.

To make TCR beta libraries, researchers used iRepertoire HTBI primers and Arm-PCR of CDR3 regions. The authors' processing: Overall, samples carried more than 55 TRBV and 14 TRBJ segments. TCRdb reprocessed the multiplex PCR reads via MiXCR and lists one record per CDR3 protein. TCRdb assigned the V and J calls; the authors' analysis was not used. The sample contains 440,000 or so distinct CDR3 sequences, approximately 15% of which appear only once. The germline gives CDR1 GTSNPN, CDR2 SVGIG (reference sequence). This CDR3 spans 15 amino acids. The V end was cut by 0 bases, the J end by 4 bases, with 15 bases between. Indicated time point: newly diagnosed GD, antithyroid drugs for less than 3 months. RNA isolated from PBMCs was used to make the TCR library. Ten or more counts support this clonotype. Antigen unknown. The same data also went into a second study, on T cells in Graves' hyperthyroidism and ophthalmopathy. That paper adds: In the first-round RT-PCR of the TCR CDR3, the HTBI primer set was used. Researchers found most expanded thyroid clonotypes above 0.001 in blood as well.

V gene TRBV30 combines with J gene TRBJ2-5, with unresolved D. The sequencing here drew on peripheral blood mononuclear cells (PBMCs), taken at new diagnosis, from a patient treated with antithyroid drugs. The receptor was derived from a woman in her twenties or thirties with Graves disease. The CDR3 sequence: CAWSVTPLWSETQYF. The DNA for the CDR3 is TGTGCCTGGAGTGTAACCCCCCTTTGGTCAGAGACCCAGTACTTC.